This T cell receptor (beta chain) was sequenced during a study of spatial heterogeneity in lung cancer. Background on the study: Detected beta-chain sequences consistently exceeded alpha-chain sequences.

Specified time point: sample taken at primary tumor resection. At least ten counts were recorded for this clonotype. The V gene's germline CDR1 is MDHEN and CDR2 SYDVKM. This CDR3 has 13 amino acids. V shed 7 bases and J shed 7 bases, with 17 bases lying between them. TCRdb passed the 5' RACE reads through MiXCR, listing each CDR3 protein once. The table shows about 22,000 distinct CDR3 sequences, with more than 5% occurring only once. J is TRBJ2-7 and V is TRBV28; D is possibly TRBD1 (6 bases). The TCR sequence derives from a male donor with early-stage non-small cell lung cancer. This specimen was PBMCs, taken at surgery. The CDR3 DNA sequence: TGTGCCAGCACCCTACGGACAGATAGGGAGCAGTACTTC. Translation: CASTLRTDREQYF.